The 30 T cell receptor beta chains listed next were all sequenced from one sample in a study of cytomegalovirus exposure and HLA in healthy donors. Sequencing used immunoSEQ multiplex PCR; TCRdb keeps in-frame clones, though not all of them. The data contain nearly 200,000 clones, around 83% of them singletons. What was sequenced was PBMCs. These receptors all come from a woman in her 30s in good health and CMV-seropositive.

The V gene is TRBV9, the J gene TRBJ1-1, with D uncertain. The CDR3 spans 13 residues. Germline CDR1 and CDR2: SGDLS and YYNGEE. Trimming cost V 0 bases and J 6 bases, with 9 bases left between them. For the CDR3, the DNA is TGTGCCAGCAGCGTAGCCGGTAAGTCTGAAGCTTTCTTT. This sequence encodes CASSVAGKSEAFF.

The chain employs TRBV7-9 and TRBJ2-7, with 9 positions matching TRBD1. V lost 5 bases to trimming and J lost 4 bases; unmatched junction nucleotides: 6. This CDR3 has 14 residues. CDR1 is SEHNR, CDR2 FQNEAQ, per germline (reference sequence). Here the CDR3 DNA reads TGTGCCAGCAGCCCCGGGACAGGGTCGTACGAGCAGTACTTC. Translated, it gives CASSPGTGSYEQYF.

The rearrangement links TRBV19 to TRBJ2-1; D is unresolved. Trimming removed 5 bases from V and 9 bases from J, with 14 bases in between. In germline, CDR1 is LNHDA, CDR2 SQIVND (reference sequence). The CDR3 spans 13 residues. CDR3 DNA sequence: TGTGCCAGTAGTTCAAACCTAGGTTTTGAGCAGTTCTTC. This translates into CASSSNLGFEQFF.

The gene calls are TRBV6-1 and TRBJ2-5; maybe TRBD1 (6 bases). The germline CDR1 and CDR2 sequences are MNHNS and SASEGT. The CDR3 loop spans 14 amino acids. With 6 bases removed from V and 5 bases from J, the gap between germline ends came to 16 bases. This CDR3 is CASSGTTGYETQYF. The CDR3 DNA follows: TGTGCCAGCAGCGGAACCACAGGGTATGAGACCCAGTACTTC.

V gene TRBV7-8 combines with J gene TRBJ2-1, with 8 nucleotides matching TRBD1. The ends lost 3 bases at V and 2 bases at J; junction bases unmatched: 3. This CDR3 spans 15 amino acids. CDR1 and CDR2 (germline): SGHVS, FQNEAQ. The CDR3 coding sequence is TGTGCCAGCAGCTTTGGACAGGGTGCCTACAATGAGCAGTTCTTC. It is translated as CASSFGQGAYNEQFF.

The gene calls are TRBV29-1 and TRBJ1-1; D is unclear. From germline, CDR1 is SQVTM and CDR2 ANQGSEA. CDR3 size: 12 residues. Trimming cost V 6 bases and J 1 base, with 9 bases left between them. This CDR3 is CSVRDANTEAFF. CDR3 DNA sequence: TGCAGCGTGAGGGATGCGAACACTGAAGCTTTCTTT.

V usage is TRBV6-5 and J usage is TRBJ2-7; D may be TRBD1 (6 bases). This CDR3 region has 12 residues. CDR1 and CDR2 (germline): MNHEY, SVGAGI. This CDR3 reads CAVIGQNREQYF. The CDR3 DNA follows: TGTGCGGTCATAGGACAGAATCGCGAGCAGTACTTC.

The chain recombines TRBV11-2 with TRBJ1-3; D gene ambiguous. The CDR3 has 14 residues. V dropped 5 bases and J dropped 1 base, with 9 bases sitting between them. Germline CDR1 SGHAT, CDR2 FQNNGV. CDR3 sequence (DNA): TGTGCCAGCAGCACCCACTCTTCTGGAAACACCATATATTTT. It translates to CASSTHSSGNTIYF.

The chain combines TRBV9 with TRBJ2-2, with 8 bases fitting TRBD1. The CDR3 is 15 residues long. The germline V gene has CDR1 SGDLS and CDR2 YYNGEE. Trimming removed 0 bases from V and 6 bases from J; junction bases left unmatched: 4. The CDR3 sequence is CASSVVQGAPGELFF. CDR3 coding DNA: TGTGCCAGCAGCGTAGTTCAGGGGGCGCCCGGGGAGCTGTTTTTT.

The chain employs TRBV27 and TRBJ2-1; the D gene is possibly TRBD1 (5 bases). This CDR3 has 12 amino acids. Germline V gene sequence: CDR1 MNHEY, CDR2 SMNVEV (reference sequence). V was cut by 3 bases and J by 9 bases, with 9 bases left in between. The DNA for the CDR3 is TGTGCCAGCAGTTTCTCAGGGATTGAGCAGTTCTTC. Amino acid sequence: CASSFSGIEQFF.

This clone came up a few times. The CDR3 DNA is TGTGCCAGCACCCGGACTAGCGGGATAGAGAGCACCGGGGAGCTGTTTTTT. This gives the protein CASTRTSGIESTGELFF. The V gene is TRBV5-4, the J gene TRBJ2-2, with TRBD2 matching over 12 bases. Per the germline V gene, CDR1 is SGHNT and CDR2 is YYREEE (reference sequence). J was trimmed by 4 bases and V by 6 bases; bases with no gene match: 10. This CDR3 has 17 residues.

J is TRBJ2-4 and V is TRBV5-6, with 11 bases fitting TRBD2. V shed 1 base and J 5 bases; nucleotides not matched to a gene: 2. This CDR3 has 15 residues. The germline V gene encodes CDR1 SGHDT and CDR2 YYEEEE. In DNA form, the CDR3 reads TGTGCCAGCAGCTTGTTGGGACTAGCGGAAAACATTCAGTACTTC. It yields the protein CASSLLGLAENIQYF.

This chain joins TRBV2 and TRBJ1-5, with D unclear. Between the trimmed V and J ends, which lost 5 bases and 4 bases, there was a span of 12 bases. CDR1 and CDR2 (germline): SNHLY, FYNNEI. The CDR3 totals 14 residues. The chain's CDR3 is CASSTRLLNQPQHF. The CDR3 nucleotides read TGTGCCAGCAGTACTCGATTACTTAATCAGCCCCAGCATTTT.

The chain employs TRBV5-6 and TRBJ2-1, with 11 bases aligning to TRBD2. The trim removed 0 bases at V and 5 bases at J, leaving 4 bases unmatched. Germline V gene sequence: CDR1 SGHDT, CDR2 YYEEEE. This CDR3 region has 16 residues. The CDR3 here is CASSLEGLAVNNEQFF. The CDR3 DNA is TGTGCCAGCAGCTTGGAGGGACTAGCGGTAAACAATGAGCAGTTCTTC.

The chain uses TRBV6-1 and TRBJ2-7; D is uncertain. The ends were cut back, 2 bases at V and 7 bases at J, with 6 bases in the middle. CDR1 and CDR2 (germline): MNHNS, SASEGT. The CDR3 loop spans 11 amino acids. Here the CDR3 reads CASSELAEQYF. CDR3 bases: TGTGCCAGCAGTGAATTGGCAGAGCAGTACTTC.

This clone was recorded a few times. The V and J genes are TRBV11-2 and TRBJ2-1, with a possible D match to TRBD1 (6 bases). The V gene's germline CDR1 is SGHAT and CDR2 FQNNGV. The length of the CDR3 is 15 residues. V was clipped by 8 bases and J by 5 bases, with 19 bases between them. CDR3 nucleotide sequence: TGTGCCAGCTCAGAGGCCGTGAGGACAGACAATGAGCAGTTCTTC. It specifies CASSEAVRTDNEQFF.

This chain connects TRBV5-6 to TRBJ2-7, with 7 bases that match TRBD1. The CDR3 loop spans 14 amino acids. Germline V gene data show CDR1 as SGHDT and CDR2 as YYEEEE. The J segment lost 3 bases and the V segment lost 4 bases, leaving 7 bases of the junction unmatched. CDR3 in DNA: TGTGCCAGCAGCAGGAGACAGGGCTACTACGAGCAGTACTTC. Its translation: CASSRRQGYYEQYF.

The chain recombines TRBV28 with TRBJ2-7; D is possibly TRBD2 (5 bases). This CDR3 comprises 15 residues. The germline gives CDR1 MDHEN, CDR2 SYDVKM. V was clipped by 6 bases and J by 7 bases, with 22 bases between them. The CDR3 loop is CASSQTGRGSGEQYF. As DNA, the CDR3 is TGTGCCAGCAGCCAAACGGGTAGAGGCTCGGGGGAGCAGTACTTC.

The V call is TRBV5-1, the J call TRBJ2-7; 11 bases are a match to TRBD2. The germline V gene encodes CDR1 SGHRS and CDR2 YFSETQ. V lost 5 bases to trimming and J lost 4 bases; unmatched junction nucleotides: 5. CDR3 size: 14 residues. The CDR3 reads CASSSTSGTYEQYF. The DNA of the CDR3 is TGCGCCAGCAGTTCGACTAGCGGGACGTACGAGCAGTACTTC.

The chain employs TRBV7-8 and TRBJ1-2; TRBD1 agrees at 7 bases. The CDR3 runs 14 residues. CDR1 SGHVS and CDR2 FQNEAQ come from the germline V gene. V lost 6 bases, J lost 6 bases, and 10 bases stayed unmatched. The CDR3 here is CASRSTSTGDGYTF. CDR3 sequence (DNA): TGTGCCAGCAGATCCACTAGTACAGGGGATGGCTACACCTTC.

This clone was seen once. CDR3 sequence reads: CASRQKGRGGQETQYF. Written as DNA, the CDR3 is TGTGCCAGCAGACAGAAGGGACGAGGGGGCCAAGAGACCCAGTACTTC. The chain links TRBV13 to TRBJ2-5; the D gene is possibly TRBD1 (6 bases). The CDR3 contains 16 residues. Germline V gene data show CDR1 as PRHDT and CDR2 as FYEKMQ (reference sequence). V was cut by 6 bases and J by 1 base, with 18 bases left in between.

V and J are TRBV11-2 and TRBJ2-1; 8 bases are a match to TRBD2. In germline, CDR1 is SGHAT, CDR2 FQNNGV. V gave up 5 bases and J gave up 4 bases; unmatched junction bases: 13. This CDR3 is built from 17 residues. The CDR3 region is CASSPRNLAGGYNEQFF. CDR3 DNA sequence: TGTGCCAGCAGCCCTAGGAACCTAGCGGGTGGATACAATGAGCAGTTCTTC.

The V gene is TRBV28, the J gene TRBJ2-7; D may be TRBD2 (6 bases). V lost 4 bases to trimming and J lost 2 bases, with 15 bases between them. Germline lookup yields CDR1 MDHEN and CDR2 SYDVKM. CDR3 length equals 15 residues. DNA of the CDR3: TGTGCCAGCAGTTCGTTCAAAGCGGGCCCCTACGAGCAGTACTTC. Amino acid sequence: CASSSFKAGPYEQYF.

J is TRBJ2-7 and V is TRBV5-6, with a tentative D call TRBD1 (5 bases). Germline CDR1 reads SGHDT; CDR2 reads YYEEEE. The V and J ends lost 1 base and 1 base respectively, with 15 bases between them. This CDR3 is 16 amino acids long. CDR3: CASSLLQGKVSYEQYF. CDR3 in DNA: TGTGCCAGCAGCTTGCTTCAGGGAAAGGTGTCCTACGAGCAGTACTTC. Full variable domain (outside the CDR3, taken from reference TRBV5-6 and TRBJ2-7): DAGVTQSPTHLIKTRGQQVTLRCSPKSGHDTVSWYQQALGQGPQFIFQYYEEEERQRGNFPDRFSGHQFPNYSSELNVNALLLGDSALYLCASSLLQGKVSYEQYFGPGTRLTVT.

The chain combines TRBV7-2 with TRBJ2-5; a possible D gene is TRBD2 (7 bases). The CDR3 runs 13 residues. V lost 5 bases and J lost 7, with 14 bases in between. Germline CDR1 and CDR2: SGHTA and FQGNSA. CDR3 protein: CASSSYREGTQYF. As DNA, the CDR3 is TGTGCCAGCAGCAGCTACAGGGAGGGGACCCAGTACTTC. Together with reference TRBV7-2 and TRBJ2-5, the CDR3 gives the full variable domain: GAGVSQSPSNKVTEKGKDVELRCDPISGHTALYWYRQSLGQGLEFLIYFQGNSAPDKSGLPSDRFSAERTGGSVSTLTIQRTQQEDSAVYLCASSSYREGTQYFGPGTRLLVL.

The chain carries TRBV6-6 and TRBJ1-1, with 7 bases that match TRBD1. The CDR3 has 16 residues. Germline V lookup: CDR1 MNHNY, CDR2 SVGAGI (reference sequence). Unmatched junction bases numbered 11, after V lost 6 bases and J lost 1 base. The CDR3 DNA sequence: TGTGCCAGCAGCCAAGAAGGGGGCGCGTGGAACACTGAAGCTTTCTTT. Translated: CASSQEGGAWNTEAFF.

The chain combines TRBV6-5 with TRBJ1-2; D remains ambiguous. The V gene's germline CDR1 is MNHEY and CDR2 SVGAGI. The V and J ends lost 4 bases and 2 bases respectively, with 11 bases between them. The CDR3 contains 14 residues. The CDR3 loop reads CASSWAMANYGYTF. CDR3 nucleotide sequence: TGTGCCAGCAGTTGGGCCATGGCGAACTATGGCTACACCTTC.

This sequence joins TRBV9 and TRBJ2-1, with 9 bases identical to TRBD2. Germline CDR1 and CDR2: SGDLS and YYNGEE. Germline trimming cut 4 bases from V and 8 bases from J; bases unmatched to any gene: 10. This CDR3 is built from 15 residues. The CDR3 DNA reads as TGTGCCAGCAGCCCCCGGAGGGCTAGCGGGGATGAGCAGTTCTTC. Translated, it gives CASSPRRASGDEQFF.

This clone appeared once. The genes are TRBV5-4 and TRBJ1-5; D remains ambiguous. The germline V gene has CDR1 SGHNT and CDR2 YYREEE (reference sequence). This CDR3 has 14 residues. V shed 0 bases and J shed 6 bases, with 10 bases lying between them. CDR3 bases: TGTGCCAGCAGCTTGGGGCCCCGGGGTCAGCCCCAGCATTTT. Its protein product is CASSLGPRGQPQHF.

This clone has just a few counts. The chain employs TRBV25-1 and TRBJ1-5, with 8 bases matching TRBD1. The CDR3 spans 14 residues. Trimming cost V 6 bases and J 3 bases; bases outside gene matches: 4. In germline, CDR1 is MGHDK, CDR2 SYGVNS. CDR3 in DNA: TGTGCCAGCAGCCGGACAGGGAACAATCAGCCCCAGCATTTT. Translated: CASSRTGNNQPQHF.